The 2 T cell receptor beta chains in this list originate from one sample, sequenced in a study of CXCR3-negative and CXCR3-positive naive CD8 T cells. No cognate antigen is known for these TCRs. The study, taken as a whole, reports: CXCR3-positive naive cells carried more hydrophobic TRB CDR3s than CXCR3-negative naive cells did.

The TRB libraries of cDNA were built by UMI-labeled 5' RACE. With the 5' RACE reads reprocessed, TCRdb shows one record per CDR3 protein and no DNA. This sample lists 150,000 or so distinct CDR3 sequences; its ten largest clones have about 0.28%. Sequenced input: naive CXCR3+ CD8+ T cells from blood. Subset meaning: CD45RO-CCR7+CD27+CD95- naive CD8+ T cells expressing CXCR3 (TNR3+). The receptors here all came from a human donor in good health. Some clones in this sample may be carry-over from other donors' samples.

CDR3 sequence: CASSYSRDGGGYTF. The gene calls are TRBV6-5 and TRBJ1-2; with no DNA, the TCRdb D assignment of TRBD1 cannot be verified. The V gene's germline CDR1 is MNHEY and CDR2 SVGAGI. This CDR3 has 14 amino acids.

The V and J genes are TRBV6-2 or TRBV6-3 and TRBJ2-5. The germline gives CDR1 MNHEY, CDR2 SVGEGT. CDR3 length equals 12 residues. The CDR3: CASSDWLEDQYF.